This TCR beta chain came from a study of metastatic and nonmetastatic thyroid tumors. On the study more broadly: For malignant and benign thyroid patients, tumor or nodule tissue and blood were the sources whose repertoires were compared.

This clone qualifies as medium-sized. TCRdb ran MiXCR on the PCR reads. Of 5,800 or so clones listed, roughly 32% were seen once; the top ten hold under 25%. Before thyroid surgery, none of the patients had received any treatment. Germline lookup yields CDR1 SGHTA and CDR2 FQGNSA. The CDR3 has 15 residues. V dropped 7 bases and J dropped 5; count of bases not matched to a gene: 11. Sequenced: tumor tissue. This receptor was obtained from a female donor with papillary thyroid cancer or a benign thyroid nodule (not recorded which). Some clones in this sample may be carry-over from other donors' samples. This chain joins TRBV7-2 and TRBJ1-2, with 9 nucleotides matching TRBD1. Here the CDR3 reads CASTSMGQGVYGYTF. The CDR3 DNA reads TGTGCCAGCACCAGCATGGGACAGGGAGTTTATGGCTACACCTTC.